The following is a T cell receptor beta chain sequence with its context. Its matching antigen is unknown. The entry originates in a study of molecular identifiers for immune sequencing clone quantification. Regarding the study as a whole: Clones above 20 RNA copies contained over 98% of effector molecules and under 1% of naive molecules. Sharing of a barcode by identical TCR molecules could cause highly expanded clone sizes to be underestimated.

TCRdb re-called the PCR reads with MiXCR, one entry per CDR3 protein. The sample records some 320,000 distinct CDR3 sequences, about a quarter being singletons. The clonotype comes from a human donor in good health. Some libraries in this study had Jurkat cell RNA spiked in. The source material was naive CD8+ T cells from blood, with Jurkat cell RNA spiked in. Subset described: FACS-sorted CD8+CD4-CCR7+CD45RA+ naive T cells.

The CDR3, as DNA: TGTGCCAGCAGCCCCTGGGAAGGAACTAATGAAAAACTGTTTTTT. It encodes CASSPWEGTNEKLFF. The rearrangement links TRBV3-1 to TRBJ1-4; no reliable D call. The ends were cut back, 4 bases at V and 1 base at J, with 10 bases in the middle. This CDR3 has 15 amino acids. Germline assignment: CDR1 LGHDT and CDR2 YNNKEL (reference sequence).